This TCR beta chain came from a study of cytomegalovirus exposure and HLA in healthy donors. At the level of the study: The 120 or so validation repertoires matched the 500 to 750 first-cohort repertoires in platform, a later analysis reported.

The CDR3 runs 15 residues. The germline CDR1 and CDR2 sequences are SGHKS and YYEKEE (reference sequence). Trimming took off 4 bases at V and 4 bases at J, with 16 bases between the two ends. TCRdb's copy holds only in-frame clones and misses some; the assay was immunoSEQ multiplex PCR. The repertoire holds 120,000 to 150,000 clones, roughly 89% seen once, with about 3.1% in the top ten. Notes on the study in general: One later analysis, an examination of the 100 to 150 validation repertoires, found that first-cohort TCR clusters tended to co-occur in them. Through in vitro validation, a few CMV-associated chains were shown to be specific for CMV antigens. The classifier reportedly diagnosed cytomegalovirus status with high specificity and sensitivity.

Comment on this clone: Its antigen remains unidentified.

The receptor was isolated from a young woman in good health and CMV-seropositive. The chain uses TRBV5-5 and TRBJ2-3, with a weak D call TRBD2 (6 bases). Input material: PBMCs. CDR3 nucleotide sequence: TGTGCCAGCAGCCCTATCGGGGGTCGGGCAGATACGCAGTATTTT. Translated, it gives CASSPIGGRADTQYF.